The 18 T cell receptor beta chains below all came from one sample that was sequenced in a study of cytomegalovirus exposure and HLA in healthy donors (dated by TCRdb to about 2017). Libraries were constructed by the immunoSEQ multiplex PCR assay. The table was pulled from immuneACCESS by TCRdb, which kept in-frame rearrangements only. Such tables lose some clones; where checked, under half of the loss comes from unresolved V genes, and the rest has no known cause. In this sample the table shows some 200,000 clones, about 80% of which occur a single time. The ten largest clonotypes hold about 3% of the sample. Material for sequencing was PBMCs. These receptors all stem from a woman aged 18-29 years in good health and CMV-seropositive.

This chain connects TRBV18 to TRBJ2-1, with 10 bases matching TRBD2. Germline CDR1 KGHSH, CDR2 LQKENI. The CDR3 is 15 residues long. V gave up 4 bases and J gave up 6 bases; unmatched junction bases: 6. The CDR3: CASSLSGGALNEQFF. The CDR3 DNA reads TGTGCCAGCTCACTCAGCGGGGGGGCCCTCAATGAGCAGTTCTTC.

CDR3 DNA: TGCGCCAGCAGGAGGGGGACTAGGCCTTACAATGAGCAGTTCTTC. It yields the protein CASRRGTRPYNEQFF. The chain has TRBV10-2 and TRBJ2-1, with 8 nucleotides matching TRBD2. With V trimmed by 6 bases and J by 4 bases, 8 bases remained unmatched. Germline V gene lookup returns CDR1 WSHSY and CDR2 SAAADI. This CDR3 spans 15 amino acids.

Only one count was recorded for this clone. The chain links TRBV7-9 to TRBJ2-3, with 11 bases lining up with TRBD1. Per germline, CDR1 SEHNR and CDR2 FQNEAQ (reference sequence). The CDR3 is 15 residues long. After removal of 1 base from V and 9 bases from J, the junction contained 6 bases not matched to a gene. CDR3 sequence: CASSLGGQGAGTQYF. The CDR3 DNA reads TGTGCCAGCAGCTTAGGAGGACAGGGGGCCGGCACGCAGTATTTT. Full variable domain (outside the CDR3, taken from reference TRBV7-9 and TRBJ2-3): DTGVSQNPRHKITKRGQNVTFRCDPISEHNRLYWYRQTLGQGPEFLTYFQNEAQLEKSRLLSDRFSAERPKGSFSTLEIQRTEQGDSAMYLCASSLGGQGAGTQYFGPGTRLTVL.

The V gene is TRBV7-9, the J gene TRBJ1-1, with 8 bases fitting TRBD1. V trimming: 7 bases; J trimming: 3 bases; junction bases outside the gene matches: 10. The CDR3 loop spans 15 amino acids. Germline-derived CDR1 and CDR2 are SEHNR and FQNEAQ (reference sequence). The CDR3 here is CASKGQGAPDTEAFF. CDR3 DNA: TGTGCCAGCAAGGGGCAGGGGGCGCCGGACACTGAAGCTTTCTTT. Looking up the rest from reference TRBV7-9 and TRBJ1-1 gives the full variable domain: DTGVSQNPRHKITKRGQNVTFRCDPISEHNRLYWYRQTLGQGPEFLTYFQNEAQLEKSRLLSDRFSAERPKGSFSTLEIQRTEQGDSAMYLCASKGQGAPDTEAFFGQGTRLTVV.

This clone was recorded only once. The chain combines TRBV9 with TRBJ1-3, with 9 bases matching TRBD1. V gave up 3 bases and J gave up 5 bases; unmatched junction bases: 6. This CDR3 has 15 amino acids. From germline, CDR1 is SGDLS and CDR2 YYNGEE. The CDR3 region is CASSATQGARNTIYF. DNA for the CDR3: TGTGCCAGCAGCGCAACACAGGGGGCCAGAAACACCATATATTTT.

The J gene is TRBJ2-1, the V gene TRBV5-1; TRBD2 matches 9 bases. Trimming removed 0 bases from V and 7 bases from J; junction bases left unmatched: 5. CDR3 length equals 15 residues. Per germline, CDR1 SGHRS and CDR2 YFSETQ. The CDR3 loop is CASSLAISGGNEQFF. The CDR3 region has the DNA TGCGCCAGCAGCTTGGCCATTAGCGGGGGTAATGAGCAGTTCTTC. Full variable domain (outside the CDR3, taken from reference TRBV5-1 and TRBJ2-1): KAGVTQTPRYLIKTRGQQVTLSCSPISGHRSVSWYQQTPGQGLQFLFEYFSETQRNKGNFPGRFSGRQFSNSRSEMNVSTLELGDSALYLCASSLAISGGNEQFFGPGTRLTVL.

This clone was counted a single time. V gene TRBV7-2 combines with J gene TRBJ1-5, with a weak D call TRBD1 (6 bases). The CDR3 is 17 residues long. The V gene's germline CDR1 is SGHTA and CDR2 FQGNSA. Trimming cost V 1 base and J 7 bases, with 20 bases left between them. In DNA, the CDR3 is TGTGCCAGCAGCTTAGGGGGAACAGGGCTGGTTGACCAGCCCCAGCATTTT. Its protein product is CASSLGGTGLVDQPQHF.

This clone appeared a few times. The V gene is TRBV15, the J gene TRBJ2-2, with 7 nucleotides matching TRBD1. Germline loops: CDR1 LNHNV, CDR2 YYDKDF (reference sequence). The trim removed 1 base at V and 4 bases at J, leaving 0 bases unmatched. The CDR3 has 14 residues. The DNA of the CDR3 is TGTGCCACCAGCAGAGGACAGGGCACCGGGGAGCTGTTTTTT. Its translation is CATSRGQGTGELFF.

The chain links TRBV6-5 to TRBJ1-2, with a tentative D call TRBD1 (5 bases). The CDR3 is made up of 14 amino acids. Per the germline V gene, CDR1 is MNHEY and CDR2 is SVGAGI. V shed 7 bases and J shed 2 bases, with 14 bases lying between them. The CDR3 spells CASTPGNRNYGYTF. CDR3 DNA sequence: TGTGCCAGCACCCCCGGTAACAGGAACTATGGCTACACCTTC.

The chain employs TRBV7-9 and TRBJ1-5, with D possibly matching TRBD1 (5 bases). The CDR3 length is 14 residues. V was pared by 5 bases and J by 0 bases, with 8 bases between. The germline V gene encodes CDR1 SEHNR and CDR2 FQNEAQ (reference sequence). CDR3 amino acids: CASSTGRSNQPQHF. DNA of the CDR3: TGTGCCAGCAGCACAGGACGTAGCAATCAGCCCCAGCATTTT.

V gene TRBV5-8 combines with J gene TRBJ2-5; 12 nucleotides line up with TRBD1. The trim removed 4 bases at V and 2 bases at J, leaving 9 bases unmatched. The CDR3 totals 17 residues. Germline V gene sequence: CDR1 SGHTS, CDR2 YDEGEE. The DNA for the CDR3 is TGTGCCAGCAGCCAGGGACAGGGGGCTATCCGACAAGAGACCCAGTACTTC. Protein sequence: CASSQGQGAIRQETQYF.

Only one count was recorded for this clone. The V gene is TRBV5-6, the J gene TRBJ1-1; 10 nucleotides align to TRBD1. Losses at the gene ends were 3 bases for V and 3 bases for J; bases not matched to a gene: 14. CDR3 length: 18 residues. From germline, CDR1 is SGHDT and CDR2 YYEEEE. The CDR3 sequence is CASSSPGTGDEKDTEAFF. The CDR3 region has the DNA TGTGCCAGCAGCTCTCCTGGGACAGGGGATGAGAAGGACACTGAAGCTTTCTTT.

V and J are TRBV5-1 and TRBJ2-7; 9 bases line up with TRBD1. The CDR3 has 14 residues. Trimming took 4 bases from V and 1 from J; bases not matched to a gene: 3. CDR1 is SGHRS and CDR2 is YFSETQ in the germline V gene. The CDR3 protein is CASSTGTGSYEQYF. CDR3 sequence (DNA): TGCGCCAGCAGCACCGGGACAGGGTCCTACGAGCAGTACTTC.

CDR3 residues: CASSHRDRSMDEQFF. The CDR3 DNA follows: TGTGCCAGCAGCCACCGGGACAGGTCCATGGATGAGCAGTTCTTC. This chain joins TRBV5-4 and TRBJ2-1, with 8 bases lining up with TRBD1. Germline V CDR1 and CDR2: SGHNT, YYREEE (reference sequence). After removal of 4 bases from V and 8 bases from J, the junction contained 11 bases not matched to a gene. The CDR3 has 15 amino acids. Looking up the rest from reference TRBV5-4 and TRBJ2-1 gives the full variable domain: ETGVTQSPTHLIKTRGQQVTLRCSSQSGHNTVSWYQQALGQGPQFIFQYYREEENGRGNFPPRFSGLQFPNYSSELNVNALELDDSALYLCASSHRDRSMDEQFFGPGTRLTVL.

The chain recombines TRBV5-6 with TRBJ2-1, with D possibly being TRBD1 (5 bases). Trimming removed 2 bases at V and 7 bases at J, with 16 bases between. The CDR3 is made up of 15 amino acids. Per germline, CDR1 SGHDT and CDR2 YYEEEE. The CDR3 here is CASSFQGLSGNEQFF. In DNA form, the CDR3 reads TGTGCCAGCAGCTTTCAAGGTTTATCAGGGAATGAGCAGTTCTTC.

This clone occurred a few times. The chain combines TRBV2 with TRBJ1-4; 7 nucleotides align to TRBD1. There are 15 residues in the CDR3. Germline-derived CDR1 and CDR2 are SNHLY and FYNNEI. V lost 4 bases and J lost 7; bases outside the gene matches: 9. The CDR3 region has the DNA TGTGCCAGCAGTGTCGGGGCAGGGGGTGGTGAAAAACTGTTTTTT. Encoded protein: CASSVGAGGGEKLFF.

The chain recombines TRBV19 with TRBJ2-3, with 7 nucleotides matching TRBD2. The CDR3 runs 17 residues. Germline CDR1 reads LNHDA; CDR2 reads SQIVND (reference sequence). Unmatched junction bases numbered 8, after V lost 0 bases and J lost 2 bases. The CDR3 nucleotides are TGTGCCAGTAGTATAGATGTGTCGCGGGGGATCACAGATACGCAGTATTTT. Amino acid sequence: CASSIDVSRGITDTQYF.

The chain links TRBV11-2 to TRBJ1-6; the match to TRBD1 covers 8 bases. Trimming cost V 5 bases and J 8 bases; bases outside gene matches: 11. The CDR3 loop spans 16 amino acids. The germline CDR1 and CDR2 sequences are SGHAT and FQNNGV. The CDR3 DNA sequence: TGTGCCAGCAGCCTCTCACCAGGGGGCCCTTATTCACCCCTCCACTTT. Its protein is CASSLSPGGPYSPLHF.